The 32 T cell receptor beta chains reported below all come from one sample, sequenced in a study of T-cell reconstitution after alpha-beta-depleted transplantation in children. Unique molecular identifiers tagged the TCRbeta library. TCRdb re-called the PCR reads through MiXCR, storing one row per CDR3 protein. The table lists 200,000 to 250,000 distinct CDR3 sequences, around 7% of them singletons. The starting material was PBMCs, obtained before TCRalphabeta/CD19-depleted stem cell transplant. These receptors all stem from a boy aged 2 to 10 with acute lymphoblastic leukemia, due to receive a stem cell transplant.

The V gene is TRBV15, the J gene TRBJ2-3; 9 nucleotides match TRBD2. J gave up 5 bases and V 5 bases, and 17 bases lay outside the gene matches. The CDR3 spans 18 residues. Looked up from germline, CDR1 is LNHNV and CDR2 is YYDKDF (reference sequence). The CDR3 DNA is TGTGCCACCAGCCCGCGTTCTGAAGCGGGAGGACGCGTAGATACGCAGTATTTT. Amino acids: CATSPRSEAGGRVDTQYF.

This clonotype was counted between two and nine times. The V call is TRBV12-3 or TRBV12-4, the J call TRBJ2-2; 9 nucleotides match TRBD2. J lost 4 bases, V lost 6 bases, and 6 bases had no gene match. This CDR3 spans 15 amino acids. CDR3 in DNA: TGTGCCAGCAGGGTAGCGGGAGAGCTCACCGGGGAGCTGTTTTTT. As protein: CASRVAGELTGELFF.

This clonotype has just a few counts. This chain joins TRBV20-1 and TRBJ2-7; 8 nucleotides agree with TRBD2. The CDR3 contains 14 residues. V lost 6 bases to trimming and J lost 0 bases; unmatched junction nucleotides: 7. CDR1 DFQATT and CDR2 SNEGSKA come from the germline V gene (reference sequence). CDR3 sequence reads: CSAVRSGSSYEQYF. The CDR3 region has the DNA TGCAGTGCCGTAAGAAGCGGGAGCTCCTACGAGCAGTACTTC.

A few counts support this clonotype. This sequence joins TRBV2 and TRBJ2-5, with 10 nucleotides matching TRBD2. Germline values: CDR1 SNHLY, CDR2 FYNNEI. There are 15 residues in the CDR3. The J segment lost 4 bases and the V segment lost 6 bases, leaving 8 bases of the junction unmatched. The CDR3 protein is CASRAAGGLGETQYF. In DNA form, the CDR3 reads TGTGCCAGCAGGGCAGCGGGGGGGCTCGGAGAGACCCAGTACTTC.

This clonotype has a handful of counts. The chain is built from TRBV7-2 and TRBJ2-7; the D is unclear. The CDR3 contains 12 residues. V was cut by 0 bases and J by 7 bases, with 7 bases left in between. The V gene's germline CDR1 is SGHTA and CDR2 FQGNSA. CDR3 loop: CASSLALEEQYF. CDR3 DNA: TGTGCCAGCAGCTTAGCGCTGGAAGAGCAGTACTTC.

This clonotype was observed at least ten times. This rearrangement joins TRBV20-1 to TRBJ2-1; weak D call: TRBD1 (6 bases). Germline CDR1 reads DFQATT; CDR2 reads SNEGSKA (reference sequence). This CDR3 contains 16 residues. The V and J ends lost 2 bases and 8 bases respectively, with 22 bases between them. CDR3 in DNA: TGCAGTGCTAGATCCTACGGTGGGGGCCGGGTCTATGAGCAGTTCTTC. Amino acids: CSARSYGGGRVYEQFF.

This clonotype has ten or more counts. CDR3 in amino acids: CASSPERGSAYNEQFF. The CDR3 bases are TGCGCCAGCAGCCCCGAGCGGGGATCCGCCTACAATGAGCAGTTCTTC. The V and J genes are TRBV5-1 and TRBJ2-1, with 7 bases lining up with TRBD2. The CDR3 sequence is 16 residues long. V shed 4 bases and J 2 bases; nucleotides not matched to a gene: 9. Germline CDR1 and CDR2: SGHRS and YFSETQ.

This clonotype was picked up a small number of times. The CDR3 sequence: CAWSVLVSEQYF. CDR3 bases: TGTGCCTGGAGTGTACTCGTTTCTGAGCAGTACTTC. The rearrangement links TRBV30 to TRBJ2-7; D is unclear. Trimming pared 0 bases from V and 7 bases from J, leaving 10 bases between. The CDR3 is 12 residues long. CDR1 and CDR2 (germline): GTSNPN, SVGIG (reference sequence).

The sample holds many counts of this clonotype. The chain links TRBV6-5 to TRBJ2-3, with a tentative D call TRBD1 (6 bases). The V and J ends lost 9 bases and 4 bases respectively, with 11 bases between them. Germline values: CDR1 MNHEY, CDR2 SVGAGI. The CDR3 extends over 12 amino acids. CDR3 sequence: CASGQRADTQYF. In DNA, the CDR3 is TGTGCCAGTGGACAGCGCGCAGATACGCAGTATTTT.

This clonotype was detected ten times or more. DNA of the CDR3: TGTGCCAGCAGCCCTGACAGGGTTTGGTCCTACGAGCAGTACTTC. Its translation is CASSPDRVWSYEQYF. The chain links TRBV7-8 to TRBJ2-7, with 7 bases that match TRBD1. Germline CDR1 is SGHVS and CDR2 is FQNEAQ. This CDR3 comprises 15 residues. The trim removed 5 bases at V and 1 base at J, leaving 8 bases unmatched.

Within the sample, this clonotype is medium-sized (0.01 to 0.1%). DNA of the CDR3: TGTGCCAGCAGCCCAACGAGGGGGGTTCTGGATGGCTACACCTTC. As protein: CASSPTRGVLDGYTF. The chain carries TRBV12-3 or TRBV12-4 and TRBJ1-2; the D gene is possibly TRBD1 (6 bases). The CDR3 has 15 residues. The ends were cut back, 6 bases at V and 6 bases at J, with 20 bases in the middle.

In this sample, this clonotype turned up a few times. The rearrangement links TRBV12-3 or TRBV12-4 to TRBJ1-1, with D uncertain. V lost 5 bases, J lost 1 base, and 17 bases lay in between. This CDR3 is built from 16 residues. Written as DNA, the CDR3 is TGTGCCAGCAGTGCCCCGACGGAGGAGGGGAACACTGAAGCTTTCTTT. As protein: CASSAPTEEGNTEAFF.

The sample holds many counts of this clonotype. This chain joins TRBV5-1 and TRBJ2-1, with 9 bases identical to TRBD1. The trim removed 4 bases at V and 9 bases at J, leaving 8 bases unmatched. This CDR3 contains 14 residues. Germline values: CDR1 SGHRS, CDR2 YFSETQ. CDR3 in amino acids: CASSPGQGLSEQFF. In nucleotides, the CDR3 is TGCGCCAGCAGCCCGGGACAGGGATTAAGTGAGCAGTTCTTC.

This clonotype was recorded many times. The chain couples TRBV6-1 to TRBJ2-1, with D hard to call. This CDR3 contains 15 residues. Trimming left V 6 bases short and J 2 bases short, with 14 bases between. From germline, CDR1 is MNHNS and CDR2 SASEGT. The CDR3 here is CASSISIMTYNEQFF. The DNA of the CDR3 is TGTGCCAGCAGCATATCGATAATGACCTACAATGAGCAGTTCTTC.

This clonotype came up many times. The gene calls are TRBV29-1 and TRBJ2-3, with a possible D match to TRBD1 (6 bases). This CDR3 is built from 13 residues. V was shortened by 4 bases and J by 5 bases, with 13 bases between the two germline ends. Per germline, CDR1 SQVTM and CDR2 ANQGSEA. In nucleotides, the CDR3 is TGCAGCGTTGGAGGGGGTATGGGAGATACGCAGTATTTT. Protein: CSVGGGMGDTQYF.

V gene TRBV20-1 combines with J gene TRBJ1-5; no firm D call. The length of the CDR3 is 13 residues. Trimming took 6 bases from V and 1 from J, leaving 10 bases between them. CDR1 and CDR2 (germline): DFQATT, SNEGSKA (reference sequence). CDR3 DNA sequence: TGCAGTGCCGGCTGGAGCAGCAATCAGCCCCAGCATTTT. As protein: CSAGWSSNQPQHF.

This clonotype was picked up many times. The V call is TRBV7-3, the J call TRBJ1-1; D call uncertain. Trimming stripped 5 bases from V and 1 base from J, with 8 bases between. The germline V gene has CDR1 SGHTA and CDR2 FQGTGA. The CDR3 contains 13 residues. The CDR3 DNA sequence: TGTGCCAGCAGCGGACTAGGGAACACTGAAGCTTTCTTT. Its translation is CASSGLGNTEAFF.

This clonotype was detected ten times or more. J is TRBJ2-2 and V is TRBV7-8, with TRBD2 matching 10 bases. This CDR3 spans 18 amino acids. The J segment lost 0 bases and the V segment lost 1 base, leaving 5 bases of the junction unmatched. Germline CDR1 reads SGHVS; CDR2 reads FQNEAQ. The CDR3 protein is CASSLGLAGVPNTGELFF. Written as DNA, the CDR3 is TGTGCCAGCAGCTTAGGGCTAGCGGGGGTCCCGAACACCGGGGAGCTGTTTTTT. Variable domain in full (rest from reference TRBV7-8 and TRBJ2-2): GAGVSQSPRYKVAKRGQDVALRCDPISGHVSLFWYQQALGQGPEFLTYFQNEAQLDKSGLPSDRFFAERPEGSVSTLKIQRTQQEDSAVYLCASSLGLAGVPNTGELFFGEGSRLTVL.

This chain joins TRBV11-2 and TRBJ1-6; D call uncertain. Trimming removed 5 bases at V and 7 bases at J, with 15 bases between. The CDR3 contains 15 residues. Germline assignment: CDR1 SGHAT and CDR2 FQNNGV. CDR3 loop: CASSPRRSLNSPLHF. The CDR3, as DNA: TGTGCCAGCAGCCCCCGCCGAAGCTTAAATTCACCCCTCCACTTT.

The chain carries TRBV12-3 or TRBV12-4 and TRBJ1-5, with TRBD1 matching over 8 bases. Losses at the gene ends were 5 bases for V and 6 bases for J; bases not matched to a gene: 9. The CDR3 totals 15 residues. CDR3 loop: CASSPTGGARQPQHF. CDR3 bases: TGTGCCAGCAGTCCTACAGGGGGGGCCCGTCAGCCCCAGCATTTT.

V is TRBV27 and J is TRBJ2-7, with 12 nucleotides matching TRBD2. CDR1 is MNHEY, CDR2 SMNVEV, per germline (reference sequence). The CDR3 is made up of 16 amino acids. The junction had 8 bases not matched to a gene; V was cut back by 6 bases and J by 2 bases. The CDR3 loop reads CASRLTSGSLPYEQYF. In DNA form, the CDR3 reads TGTGCCAGCAGACTGACTAGCGGGAGCTTACCCTACGAGCAGTACTTC.

V and J are TRBV6-2 or TRBV6-3 and TRBJ1-1, with 9 bases identical to TRBD1. The CDR3 sequence is 14 residues long. Losses at the gene ends were 5 bases for V and 10 bases for J; bases not matched to a gene: 11. Germline V gene sequence: CDR1 MNHEY, CDR2 SVGEGT. The CDR3 here is CASSPTGQGPGAFF. CDR3 sequence (DNA): TGTGCCAGCAGTCCGACGGGACAGGGCCCGGGAGCTTTCTTT.

This clonotype was seen repeatedly, ten times or more. This sequence joins TRBV10-2 and TRBJ2-3, with TRBD2 matching over 10 bases. The CDR3 covers 16 residues. Germline CDR1 is WSHSY and CDR2 is SAAADI. After removal of 7 bases from V and 3 bases from J, the junction contained 10 bases not matched to a gene. The CDR3: CASKLAGVSTTDTQYF. In DNA form, the CDR3 reads TGCGCCAGCAAGCTAGCGGGAGTTAGTACAACAGATACGCAGTATTTT.

This clonotype was counted a few times. This chain joins TRBV3-1 and TRBJ2-6; 10 bases agree with TRBD1. Per the germline V gene, CDR1 is LGHDT and CDR2 is YNNKEL (reference sequence). J gave up 2 bases and V 8 bases, and 18 bases lay outside the gene matches. The CDR3 is 20 amino acids. The CDR3 nucleotides are TGTGCCAGCTCCAAAGTGGGGGGACAGGGGTTATCGCCTGGGGCCAACGTCCTGACTTTC. Translating it yields CASSKVGGQGLSPGANVLTF.

This clonotype was seen a few times. The genes are TRBV4-1 and TRBJ2-7, with 7 positions matching TRBD1. After removal of 4 bases from V and 4 bases from J, the junction contained 7 bases not matched to a gene. Looked up from germline, CDR1 is MGHRA and CDR2 is YSYEKL. The CDR3 spans 14 residues. CDR3 DNA sequence: TGCGCCAGCAGCCTTAACAGGGGCCGGTACGAGCAGTACTTC. Protein product: CASSLNRGRYEQYF.

A few counts support this clonotype. Relative to the germline gene, one junction end is altered; a read error may explain this. The gene calls are TRBV30 and TRBJ2-1; TRBD2 matches at 7 bases. Germline lookup yields CDR1 GTSNPN and CDR2 SVGIG (reference sequence). The CDR3 contains 14 residues. CDR3 loop: CAWSAGLVYDEQSF. The CDR3 nucleotides read TGTGCCTGGAGTGCTGGACTAGTTTACGATGAGCAGTCCTTC.

The rearrangement uses TRBV4-3 and TRBJ2-7, with 7 bases fitting TRBD1. This CDR3 has 15 amino acids. With V trimmed by 2 bases and J by 2 bases, 6 bases remained unmatched. Germline CDR1 reads LGHNA; CDR2 reads YSLEER. The CDR3 spells CASSQSGTAAYEQYF. The DNA of the CDR3 is TGCGCCAGCAGCCAATCCGGGACAGCAGCCTACGAGCAGTACTTC.

The V gene is TRBV6-2 or TRBV6-3, the J gene TRBJ2-1, with D tentatively TRBD2 (6 bases). Deletions cut 8 bases from V and 4 bases from J, with 12 bases between. CDR1 and CDR2 from the germline V gene are MNHEY and SVGEGT. The CDR3 contains 13 residues. CDR3 DNA sequence: TGTGCCAGCTCGCGGGACCTATACAATGAGCAGTTCTTC. Protein sequence: CASSRDLYNEQFF.

At least ten counts were recorded for this clonotype. J is TRBJ2-3 and V is TRBV6-2 or TRBV6-3; 14 bases align to TRBD2. Looked up from germline, CDR1 is MNHEY and CDR2 is SVGEGT. This CDR3 has 17 residues. V lost 1 base, J lost 3 bases, and 3 bases stayed unmatched. CDR3 region: CASSYWTSGRRTDTQYF. CDR3 nucleotide sequence: TGTGCCAGCAGTTACTGGACTAGCGGGAGGAGAACAGATACGCAGTATTTT.

This clonotype was seen ten or more times. V is TRBV12-3 or TRBV12-4 and J is TRBJ2-1; no clear D gene. The CDR3 sequence is 12 residues long. The ends were cut back, 7 bases at V and 5 bases at J, with 9 bases in the middle. This CDR3 reads CASTVSHNEQFF. CDR3 nucleotides: TGTGCCAGCACCGTAAGTCACAATGAGCAGTTCTTC.

This clonotype was counted many times. This chain joins TRBV7-2 and TRBJ2-1; 8 bases are shared with TRBD2. CDR1 and CDR2 from the germline V gene are SGHTA and FQGNSA. There are 17 residues in the CDR3. After removal of 4 bases from V and 7 bases from J, the junction contained 15 bases not matched to a gene. The CDR3 sequence: CASSSRVSGSSQNEQFF. As DNA, the CDR3 is TGTGCCAGCAGCTCGAGGGTAAGCGGGAGTTCGCAAAATGAGCAGTTCTTC.

This clonotype appeared many times. The chain uses TRBV20-1 and TRBJ2-5; D may be TRBD2 (7 bases). The V gene lost 3 bases and the J gene lost 6 bases, with 38 bases spanning the gap. Germline values: CDR1 DFQATT, CDR2 SNEGSKA (reference sequence). The CDR3 consists of 21 residues. CDR3 in DNA: TGCAGTGCTAGGGGGGGGGCGGGAGTTCGAGATAGGGGCAGTGTGGTGAAGACCCAGTACTTC. Protein sequence: CSARGGAGVRDRGSVVKTQYF.